This is a list of T cell receptor beta chains from one sample in a study of CXCR3-negative and CXCR3-positive naive CD8 T cells. For each CDR3 protein, TCRdb gives one entry from its re-call of the 5' RACE reads, without DNA. The data show tens of thousands of distinct CDR3 sequences, and the top ten clones hold roughly 1.6%. The specimen sequenced was naive CXCR3- CD8+ T cells from blood. The origin of the receptors is a human donor in good health. Some clones in this sample may be carry-over from other donors' samples. CDR3s include the opening cysteine and the closing phenylalanine or tryptophan.

j_call v_call cdr3_aa
TRBJ2-5 TRBV29-1 CSVWTDNQETQYF
TRBJ2-3 TRBV28 CASRPHTDTQYF
TRBJ2-2 TRBV7-8 CASSTRLAGITGELFF
TRBJ2-5 TRBV29-1 CSVPGTGERSTKETQYF
TRBJ2-3 TRBV7-8 CASSLGAGAPEDTQYF
TRBJ2-5 TRBV15 CATSRGTGSETQYF
TRBJ2-1 TRBV12-3/TRBV12-4 CASSQNGDEQFF
TRBJ2-5 TRBV5-5 CASSLDTSGYQETQYF
TRBJ1-1 TRBV5-1 CASSLEQSLEAFF
TRBJ2-2 TRBV7-9 CAERETHTGELFF
TRBJ2-7 TRBV6-6 CASSYNQGEQYF
TRBJ2-1 TRBV7-9 CASSSIRTSDNEQFF
TRBJ2-7 TRBV13 CASSLPPDYEQYF
TRBJ2-5 TRBV20-1 CSARAGREETQYF
TRBJ2-1 TRBV12-3/TRBV12-4 CASSDRDNEQFF
TRBJ2-5 TRBV23-1 CASSQLQETQYF
TRBJ1-1 TRBV7-9 CASSLEVVTEAFF
TRBJ2-7 TRBV29-1 CSVVMGIYSYEQYF
TRBJ2-7 TRBV19 CASTSGAGKSYEQYF
TRBJ2-5 TRBV7-2 CASSAGDRLGETQYF
TRBJ1-5 TRBV27 CASSPDSYQPQHF
TRBJ1-1 TRBV2 CASIVGTAGAYTEAFF
TRBJ2-5 TRBV11-2 CASSPTSGGLAETQYF
TRBJ2-6 TRBV15 CATSRLQGYGANVLTF
TRBJ1-1 TRBV6-2/TRBV6-3 CASSYSIRPEAFF
TRBJ1-5 TRBV12-3/TRBV12-4 CASSLFGSFNQPQHF
TRBJ2-2 TRBV29-1 CSVSSANTGELFF
TRBJ2-7 TRBV29-1 CSVEDLDGEQYF
TRBJ2-7 TRBV4-3 CASSHSFGDYEQYF
TRBJ2-1 TRBV6-2/TRBV6-3 CASSYDLAYNEQFF
TRBJ2-5 TRBV7-9 CASSWTVAGETQYF
TRBJ2-1 TRBV21-1 CASSSPGQESNEQFF
TRBJ1-2 TRBV29-1 CSVEAPDRGYGYTF
TRBJ2-5 TRBV25-1 CASSERSRAETQYF
TRBJ1-4 TRBV7-9 CASSSALTGLNEKLFF
TRBJ1-2 TRBV14 CASSQPGQGGGYTF
TRBJ2-7 TRBV28 CASSFRMELAGTYEQYF
TRBJ2-7 TRBV15 CATSREGAPLAQSYEQYF
TRBJ2-1 TRBV12-3/TRBV12-4 CASSFGSGTYNEQFF
TRBJ2-2 TRBV10-1 CARSESTTSGDTGELFF
TRBJ2-1 TRBV9 CASSVDHNEQFF
TRBJ1-2 TRBV12-3/TRBV12-4 CASSLAGQGGYGYTF
TRBJ1-2 TRBV29-1 CSVRQGEFYGYTF
TRBJ2-1 TRBV4-3 CASSQVGGDEQFF
TRBJ2-1 TRBV28 CASSLETSGSRDEQFF
TRBJ1-4 TRBV7-9 CASSPPGPNEKLFF
TRBJ2-1 TRBV15 CATSRELAGGPYNEQFF
TRBJ2-7 TRBV4-3 CASSQEKQPNYEQYF
TRBJ1-2 TRBV15 CATSWPGYGYTF
TRBJ2-1 TRBV6-6 CASSYVGGEYNEQFF
TRBJ1-3 TRBV15 CATSVTDPLSSGNTIYF
TRBJ2-3 TRBV11-2 CASSFGSTGGTTDTQYF
TRBJ2-6 TRBV10-2 CASSELHTSQGAKGANVLTF
TRBJ1-1 TRBV28 CASRVRGNTEAFF
TRBJ2-1 TRBV12-5 CASGFGTTISRDEQFF
TRBJ2-2 TRBV28 CASSLGRTGELFF
TRBJ2-3 TRBV7-3 CASSFSTSYTDTQYF